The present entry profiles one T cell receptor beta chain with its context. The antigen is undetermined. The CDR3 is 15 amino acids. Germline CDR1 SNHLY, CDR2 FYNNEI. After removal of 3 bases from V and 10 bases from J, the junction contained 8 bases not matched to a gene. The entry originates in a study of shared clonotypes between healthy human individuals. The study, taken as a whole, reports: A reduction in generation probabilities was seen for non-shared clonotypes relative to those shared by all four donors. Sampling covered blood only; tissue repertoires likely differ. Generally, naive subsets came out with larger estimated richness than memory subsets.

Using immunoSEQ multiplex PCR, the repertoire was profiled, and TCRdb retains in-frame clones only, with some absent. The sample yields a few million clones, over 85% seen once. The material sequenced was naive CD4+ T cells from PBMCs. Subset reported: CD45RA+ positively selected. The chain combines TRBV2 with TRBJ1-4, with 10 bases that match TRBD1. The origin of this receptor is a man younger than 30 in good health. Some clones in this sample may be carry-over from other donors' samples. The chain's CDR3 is CASSDSGTGVGKLFF. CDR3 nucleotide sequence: TGTGCCAGCAGTGACTCCGGGACAGGGGTCGGAAAACTGTTTTTT.